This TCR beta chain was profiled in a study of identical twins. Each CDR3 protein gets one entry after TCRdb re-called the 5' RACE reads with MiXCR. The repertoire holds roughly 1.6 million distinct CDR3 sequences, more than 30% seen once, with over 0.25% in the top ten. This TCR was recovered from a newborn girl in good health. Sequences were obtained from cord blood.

CDR3 in amino acids: CASSERDRYTGELFF. The CDR3 DNA follows: TGTGCCAGCAGTGAAAGGGACCGATACACCGGGGAGCTGTTTTTT. The V call is TRBV6-1, the J call TRBJ2-2; D may match TRBD1 or TRBD2 (5 bases each). Trimming removed 2 bases at V and 3 bases at J, with 10 bases between. The germline V gene has CDR1 MNHNS and CDR2 SASEGT. This CDR3 spans 15 amino acids.